The 31 T cell receptor beta chains given below trace back to one sample, sequenced in a study of early T cells in non-severe SARS-CoV-2 infection. One entry per CDR3 protein results from TCRdb running MiXCR on the 5' RACE reads. The data show tens of thousands of distinct CDR3 sequences, around 13% seen once. What was sequenced was whole blood. The receptor set was obtained from an adult who was a healthcare worker with PCR-confirmed SARS-CoV-2 infection or an uninfected control (not recorded which).

The chain is built from TRBV13 and TRBJ1-1; no clear D gene. The germline gives CDR1 PRHDT, CDR2 FYEKMQ (reference sequence). The CDR3 has 14 residues. V lost 5 bases and J lost 3, with 13 bases in between. The CDR3 DNA is TGTGCCAGCAGCCTACAAGATATAGACACTGAAGCTTTCTTT. Its translation is CASSLQDIDTEAFF. The complete variable domain, with remaining parts taken from reference TRBV13 and TRBJ1-1, reads AAGVIQSPRHLIKEKRETATLKCYPIPRHDTVYWYQQGPGQDPQFLISFYEKMQSDKGSIPDRFSAQQFSDYHSELNMSSLELGDSALYFCASSLQDIDTEAFFGQGTRLTVV.

This chain links TRBV12-3 or TRBV12-4 with TRBJ1-1, with D unresolved. Trimming shortened V by 8 bases and J by 1 base, and 8 bases separated the two germline ends. The CDR3 runs to 12 residues. The CDR3 nucleotides read TGTGCCAGCCTATTGAGGAACACTGAAGCTTTCTTT. Its translation: CASLLRNTEAFF.

By frequency in the sample, this clonotype is large (0.1 to 1%). This chain connects TRBV7-9 to TRBJ2-1, with 11 nucleotides matching TRBD1. Trimming cost V 5 bases and J 8 bases; bases outside gene matches: 14. This CDR3 region has 17 residues. Germline V CDR1 and CDR2: SEHNR, FQNEAQ (reference sequence). The CDR3 loop reads CASSPHVGTGGFDEQFF. The CDR3 coding sequence is TGTGCCAGCAGCCCACACGTGGGGACAGGGGGTTTCGATGAGCAGTTCTTC. Filled out from reference TRBV7-9 and TRBJ2-1, the complete variable domain reads DTGVSQNPRHKITKRGQNVTFRCDPISEHNRLYWYRQTLGQGPEFLTYFQNEAQLEKSRLLSDRFSAERPKGSFSTLEIQRTEQGDSAMYLCASSPHVGTGGFDEQFFGPGTRLTVL.

This clonotype has a count of ten or more. The CDR3 protein is CASSLTGVKNIQYF. CDR3 in DNA: TGTGCCAGCAGCCTAACAGGGGTCAAAAACATTCAGTACTTC. This chain connects TRBV28 to TRBJ2-4; 7 bases line up with TRBD1. The trim removed 6 bases at V and 3 bases at J, leaving 5 bases unmatched. The CDR3 loop spans 14 amino acids. The germline V gene encodes CDR1 MDHEN and CDR2 SYDVKM. The variable domain in full, completed from reference TRBV28 and TRBJ2-4, reads DVKVTQSSRYLVKRTGEKVFLECVQDMDHENMFWYRQDPGLGLRLIYFSYDVKMKEKGDIPEGYSVSREKKERFSLILESASTNQTSMYLCASSLTGVKNIQYFGAGTRLSVL.

This clonotype was picked up many times. The rearrangement uses TRBV29-1 and TRBJ1-4; 9 bases fit TRBD1. V dropped 6 bases and J dropped 7; count of bases not matched to a gene: 3. Germline V lookup: CDR1 SQVTM, CDR2 ANQGSEA. The CDR3 runs 12 residues. The CDR3 here is CSVGQGPEKLFF. Written as DNA, the CDR3 is TGCAGCGTCGGACAGGGGCCTGAAAAACTGTTTTTT.

This clonotype was picked up many times. The V and J genes are TRBV18 and TRBJ2-1; possible D gene TRBD2, 5 bases. The ends were cut back, 2 bases at V and 15 bases at J, with 14 bases in the middle. Per germline, CDR1 KGHSH and CDR2 LQKENI. CDR3 size: 12 residues. CDR3 sequence reads: CASSPNNYGGFF. The DNA of the CDR3 is TGTGCCAGCTCACCAAACAACTATGGAGGGTTCTTC.

This clonotype has ten or more counts. The chain employs TRBV30 and TRBJ2-7; 8 bases align to TRBD1. V gave up 0 bases and J gave up 6 bases; unmatched junction bases: 4. This CDR3 contains 13 residues. Germline V gene lookup returns CDR1 GTSNPN and CDR2 SVGIG (reference sequence). The CDR3 DNA is TGTGCCTGGAGTGTAGGAGGACAGGGCGAGCAGTACTTC. Translation: CAWSVGGQGEQYF.

CDR3 sequence: CASRSVSGGLYNEQFF. The CDR3 DNA is TGTGCCAGCCGGTCCGTGAGCGGGGGTCTGTACAATGAGCAGTTCTTC. This chain connects TRBV6-2 or TRBV6-3 to TRBJ2-1; 8 bases fit TRBD2. With V trimmed by 8 bases and J by 4 bases, 13 bases remained unmatched. From germline, CDR1 is MNHEY and CDR2 SVGEGT. This CDR3 contains 16 residues.

Remarks on this clonotype: Germline is not matched at one junction end, which may reflect a read error. The gene calls are TRBV3-1 and TRBJ2-1; the match to TRBD2 covers 7 bases. The CDR3 runs 12 residues. The germline V gene encodes CDR1 LGHDT and CDR2 YNNKEL (reference sequence). The CDR3 spells CASSQGTREVVF. The CDR3 DNA reads as TGTGCCAGCAGCCAGGGTACTCGGGAGGTGGTCTTC.

This clonotype has a handful of counts. The V gene is TRBV7-9, the J gene TRBJ2-1; tentatively, D is TRBD1 or TRBD2 (5 bases each). The CDR3 loop spans 15 amino acids. From germline, CDR1 is SEHNR and CDR2 FQNEAQ (reference sequence). The germline V and J ends were trimmed by 6 bases and 6 bases, with 18 bases remaining between them. DNA for the CDR3: TGTGCCAGCAGGGACAAGGGAGTGAGCAGCAATGAGCAGTTCTTC. Protein: CASRDKGVSSNEQFF.

This clonotype was recorded at least ten times. The gene calls are TRBV4-2 and TRBJ2-1; D gene unclear. V shed 1 base and J shed 11 bases, with 9 bases lying between them. The CDR3 extends over 12 amino acids. CDR1 is LGHNA, CDR2 YNFKEQ, per germline. CDR3 sequence (DNA): TGTGCCAGCAGCCAAGGAACAGTCCAGCAGTTCTTC. This encodes CASSQGTVQQFF.

Only a few counts were recorded for this clonotype. The rearrangement joins TRBV6-1 to TRBJ1-4; 7 nucleotides match TRBD1. This CDR3 has 15 residues. CDR1 and CDR2 (germline): MNHNS, SASEGT. The V segment lost 7 bases and the J segment 10 bases; nucleotides outside the gene matches: 15. The CDR3 region has the DNA TGTGCCAGCATCTGGGTTTCCGGGAGGGGGCGAAAACTGTTTTTT. It codes for CASIWVSGRGRKLFF.

The chain links TRBV11-2 to TRBJ2-1, with 12 bases matching TRBD2. The length of the CDR3 is 18 residues. Trimming took 4 bases from V and 6 from J; bases not matched to a gene: 13. Germline CDR1 is SGHAT and CDR2 is FQNNGV. The CDR3 loop reads CASSSRGDLAGGPNEQFF. CDR3 DNA: TGTGCCAGCAGCTCCCGAGGGGATCTAGCGGGGGGGCCCAATGAGCAGTTCTTC. Looking up the rest from reference TRBV11-2 and TRBJ2-1 gives the full variable domain: EAGVAQSPRYKIIEKRQSVAFWCNPISGHATLYWYQQILGQGPKLLIQFQNNGVVDDSQLPKDRFSAERLKGVDSTLKIQPAKLEDSAVYLCASSSRGDLAGGPNEQFFGPGTRLTVL.

This clonotype was recorded at least ten times. V gene TRBV5-1 combines with J gene TRBJ2-1, with D unresolved. V was cut by 2 bases and J by 7 bases, with 7 bases left in between. This CDR3 spans 12 amino acids. Germline V gene lookup returns CDR1 SGHRS and CDR2 YFSETQ. CDR3 DNA: TGCGCCAGCAGCTTTGAAGGGAATGAGCAGTTCTTC. Protein sequence: CASSFEGNEQFF.

A few counts support this clonotype. The rearrangement joins TRBV12-3 or TRBV12-4 to TRBJ2-2, with a weak D call TRBD1 (6 bases). There are 17 residues in the CDR3. Trimming removed 2 bases at V and 2 bases at J, with 15 bases between. CDR3 loop: CASSLWGTKDNTGELFF. CDR3 in DNA: TGTGCCAGCAGTTTATGGGGGACAAAGGATAACACCGGGGAGCTGTTTTTT.

The V and J genes are TRBV6-1 and TRBJ2-3; TRBD2 matches at 15 bases. V was clipped by 7 bases and J by 4 bases; unmatched bases: 3. The CDR3 totals 15 residues. Looked up from germline, CDR1 is MNHNS and CDR2 is SASEGT. The CDR3 bases are TGTGCCAGCACTTGGACTAGCGGGGGGGCAGATACGCAGTATTTT. Translating gives CASTWTSGGADTQYF.

This clonotype was detected only a few times. V usage is TRBV28 and J usage is TRBJ1-2, with TRBD1 matching 7 bases. The germline V gene has CDR1 MDHEN and CDR2 SYDVKM. The CDR3 extends over 14 amino acids. The V gene end was trimmed by 8 bases and the J gene end by 1 base; junction bases not matched to a gene: 7. The CDR3: CASFPGQINYGYTF. DNA for the CDR3: TGTGCCAGCTTCCCGGGACAGATTAACTATGGCTACACCTTC.

CDR3 DNA: TGTGCCAGCAGTGAGGACGATAACTATGGCTACACCTTC. It specifies CASSEDDNYGYTF. The chain combines TRBV6-2 or TRBV6-3 with TRBJ1-2, with D hard to call. Germline CDR1 reads MNHEY; CDR2 reads SVGEGT. Trimming removed 5 bases from V and 1 base from J, with 8 bases in between. This CDR3 is 13 amino acids long.

The gene calls are TRBV6-1 and TRBJ2-3; D is possibly TRBD1 (5 bases). With 4 bases removed from V and 4 bases from J, the gap between germline ends came to 9 bases. CDR1 and CDR2 from the germline V gene are MNHNS and SASEGT. The CDR3 contains 13 residues. The CDR3 sequence is CASSVDSADTQYF. CDR3 DNA sequence: TGTGCCAGCAGTGTAGACAGCGCAGATACGCAGTATTTT.

The V call is TRBV12-3 or TRBV12-4, the J call TRBJ2-1; 9 bases are a match to TRBD2. The CDR3 is 14 amino acids. V gave up 5 bases and J gave up 13 bases; unmatched junction bases: 12. The CDR3 DNA follows: TGTGCCAGCAGTATTCAAGCGGGAGGACCTGAACAGTTCTTC. Protein sequence: CASSIQAGGPEQFF.

The chain joins TRBV7-3 to TRBJ1-1, with TRBD1 identical over 9 bases. This CDR3 comprises 15 residues. V lost 5 bases and J lost 2; bases outside the gene matches: 6. From germline, CDR1 is SGHTA and CDR2 FQGTGA. The CDR3 sequence is CASSPMGQGNTEAFF. The CDR3 DNA reads TGTGCCAGCAGCCCCATGGGACAGGGAAACACTGAAGCTTTCTTT.

The rearrangement uses TRBV12-3 or TRBV12-4 and TRBJ2-3; D could derive from TRBD1 or TRBD2 (6 bases each). CDR3 length equals 14 residues. With 4 bases removed from V and 6 bases from J, the gap between germline ends came to 14 bases. The CDR3 DNA is TGTGCCAGCAGTTACGGGGGCGCGGGGGATACGCAGTATTTT. It encodes CASSYGGAGDTQYF.

This clonotype showed up many times. The chain carries TRBV3-1 and TRBJ2-2, with D unclear. The CDR3 has 15 residues. Trimming stripped 6 bases from V and 5 bases from J, with 16 bases between. Germline CDR1 is LGHDT and CDR2 is YNNKEL (reference sequence). CDR3 amino acids: CASSRDLSVTGELFF. The CDR3 nucleotides are TGTGCCAGCAGTCGAGATTTGTCCGTGACCGGGGAGCTGTTTTTT.

The table lists this clonotype with many counts. V is TRBV29-1 and J is TRBJ2-3; perhaps D is TRBD1 or TRBD2 (5 bases each). Germline V gives CDR1 SQVTM, CDR2 ANQGSEA. The CDR3 covers 15 residues. Trimming cost V 7 bases and J 6 bases, with 23 bases left between them. The CDR3 bases are TGCAGCGCATCCCCTACGGGACCACCGGCGGATACGCAGTATTTT. As protein: CSASPTGPPADTQYF.

This rearrangement joins TRBV7-9 to TRBJ1-3, with D tentatively TRBD1 (6 bases). The CDR3 runs 18 residues. Germline V gene lookup returns CDR1 SEHNR and CDR2 FQNEAQ (reference sequence). V lost 3 bases, J lost 0 bases, and 18 bases lay in between. CDR3 DNA sequence: TGTGCCAGCAGCTTCGCCGTGGGACATCCTAACTCTGGAAACACCATATATTTT. Its translation is CASSFAVGHPNSGNTIYF.

This clonotype was recorded many times. The chain carries TRBV6-1 and TRBJ1-6, with a possible D match to TRBD1 (6 bases). The CDR3 sequence is 15 residues long. CDR1 is MNHNS and CDR2 is SASEGT in the germline V gene. Trimming shortened V by 2 bases and J by 7 bases, and 12 bases separated the two germline ends. The CDR3 here is CASSEHGGENSPLHF. The CDR3 nucleotides read TGTGCCAGCAGTGAACATGGGGGCGAGAATTCACCCCTCCACTTT.

In this sample, this clonotype turned up many times. The chain is built from TRBV3-1 and TRBJ2-3; D is ambiguous. The V end lost 4 bases, the J end lost 3 bases, and 5 bases lay between the germline ends. Germline V lookup: CDR1 LGHDT, CDR2 YNNKEL (reference sequence). The CDR3 has 12 amino acids. The DNA for the CDR3 is TGTGCCAGCAGCCTAACTACAGATACGCAGTATTTT. Amino acids: CASSLTTDTQYF.

This clonotype was observed a handful of times. V and J are TRBV9 and TRBJ2-2; 7 bases match TRBD2. The CDR3 is 15 amino acids. Germline lookup yields CDR1 SGDLS and CDR2 YYNGEE. Trimming removed 2 bases from V and 5 bases from J; junction bases left unmatched: 6. The CDR3 spells CASSVGSGETGELFF. The DNA of the CDR3 is TGTGCCAGCAGCGTCGGGAGCGGGGAGACCGGGGAGCTGTTTTTT. The whole variable domain, filled in from reference TRBV9 and TRBJ2-2, reads DSGVTQTPKHLITATGQRVTLRCSPRSGDLSVYWYQQSLDQGLQFLIQYYNGEERAKGNILERFSAQQFPDLHSELNLSSLELGDSALYFCASSVGSGETGELFFGEGSRLTVL.

The chain recombines TRBV6-1 with TRBJ2-2; D is possibly TRBD2 (5 bases). CDR3 length: 14 residues. The ends were cut back, 2 bases at V and 5 bases at J, with 9 bases in the middle. CDR1 and CDR2 (germline): MNHNS, SASEGT. CDR3 DNA: TGTGCCAGCAGTGAATTGCCGGGGACCGGGGAGCTGTTTTTT. Translated: CASSELPGTGELFF.

This clonotype was seen more than once but under ten times. The CDR3 is CASRAGLQETQYF. The CDR3 nucleotides read TGTGCCAGCAGAGCGGGACTTCAAGAGACCCAGTACTTC. This chain uses TRBV3-1 with TRBJ2-5, with 7 bases aligning to TRBD2. This CDR3 region has 13 residues. Trimming took 6 bases from V and 2 from J; bases not matched to a gene: 3. The V gene's germline CDR1 is LGHDT and CDR2 YNNKEL (reference sequence).

In its sample, this clonotype was seen a few times. CDR3 sequence (DNA): TGCGCCAGCAGCCAAGATCGGGGGACAGGGGGCTCAGATACGCAGTATTTT. Its translation is CASSQDRGTGGSDTQYF. V gene TRBV4-3 combines with J gene TRBJ2-3, with 12 bases aligning to TRBD1. The germline V gene has CDR1 LGHNA and CDR2 YSLEER. The CDR3 totals 17 residues. V was clipped by 0 bases and J by 4 bases; unmatched bases: 5.